This section outlines one TCR beta chain sequence together with its context. Its binding antigen is unknown. No base-level quality is on record; no much larger clone is a single base apart. TCRbeta CDR3 regions were amplified from genomic DNA by means of the immunoSEQ Assay, a bias-controlled multiplex PCR. The original pipeline was this. Within the assay, amplification of reference gene primers was used to estimate how many nucleated cells each sample contained. To quantify the absolute abundance of each unique TCRbeta CDR3 rearrangement, sequence reads were collapsed and filtered. For each sample, productive Simpson clonality was calculated as the square root of Simpson's diversity index over productive rearrangements. The table comes from immuneACCESS by way of TCRdb, which keeps in-frame sequences with V and J called. Part of the clones is missing from these tables; in studies checked, under half for an unresolved V gene and the rest for unknown reasons. V and J calls and clone size are those listed in that table; D and trimming were worked out from the DNA. Present in this sample are 55,000 to 80,000 clones, 89% of which were seen just once. The ten largest make up around 8.7% of the sample.

The data stem from a study of blood T cell repertoires in COVID-19 (dated by TCRdb to 2020 to 2022). For the wider study: Samples from collaborators originated in the United States, Italy and Spain and spanned both the acute and convalescent phases of COVID-19. The sample metadata nearly always contained a de-identified subject ID, COVID-19 status, age in years and sex. The prospective study material was composed of cDNA or gDNA derived from T cells, B-cell-depleted T cells, or PBMCs. HLA class I and class II types, where available, came from metadata supplied by the sample provider rather than from assay-based typing. The repertoires were made available in a free public database intended to serve as a resource for research on the immune response to SARS-CoV-2. Samples came from the ongoing ImmuneRACE study (first 160 participants) plus 1,254 subjects from 6 global collaborators. The dataset comprised deeply sampled blood TCRbeta repertoires from subjects exposed to, actively infected with, or recovered from COVID-19.

Here is what the overall study found, with its caveats: The quantity of clinical and demographic metadata differed by source and by participant and was supplied without curation.

The CDR1 and CDR2 encoded by the germline V gene (reference sequence) are LGHDT and YNNKEL. The CDR3 covers 14 residues, taking in both the cysteine and the phenylalanine. Of the read, only the CDR3 DNA is kept; its 42 bases are in frame from base 1. V is shortened by 3 bases, J by 3 bases, and the region joining them spans 11 bases. Collaborating institutions collected whole blood in K2EDTA tubes following their own protocols. For TCRbeta analysis, collaborators shipped samples in one of three forms: frozen whole blood, isolated PBMCs, or DNA extracted from either of those sample types. The clonotype was recovered from a man between 50 and 59 years old with active COVID-19. Sequencing was performed on peripheral blood. Rearrangement joined TRBV3-1 (or the pseudogene TRBV3-2) to TRBJ1-1; TRBD1 is a possible D gene, resting on 6 matching bases. Here the CDR3 is given as CASSQIGGYTEAFF. The DNA sequence is given as TGTGCCAGCAGCCAGATAGGGGGTTACACTGAAGCTTTCTTT.